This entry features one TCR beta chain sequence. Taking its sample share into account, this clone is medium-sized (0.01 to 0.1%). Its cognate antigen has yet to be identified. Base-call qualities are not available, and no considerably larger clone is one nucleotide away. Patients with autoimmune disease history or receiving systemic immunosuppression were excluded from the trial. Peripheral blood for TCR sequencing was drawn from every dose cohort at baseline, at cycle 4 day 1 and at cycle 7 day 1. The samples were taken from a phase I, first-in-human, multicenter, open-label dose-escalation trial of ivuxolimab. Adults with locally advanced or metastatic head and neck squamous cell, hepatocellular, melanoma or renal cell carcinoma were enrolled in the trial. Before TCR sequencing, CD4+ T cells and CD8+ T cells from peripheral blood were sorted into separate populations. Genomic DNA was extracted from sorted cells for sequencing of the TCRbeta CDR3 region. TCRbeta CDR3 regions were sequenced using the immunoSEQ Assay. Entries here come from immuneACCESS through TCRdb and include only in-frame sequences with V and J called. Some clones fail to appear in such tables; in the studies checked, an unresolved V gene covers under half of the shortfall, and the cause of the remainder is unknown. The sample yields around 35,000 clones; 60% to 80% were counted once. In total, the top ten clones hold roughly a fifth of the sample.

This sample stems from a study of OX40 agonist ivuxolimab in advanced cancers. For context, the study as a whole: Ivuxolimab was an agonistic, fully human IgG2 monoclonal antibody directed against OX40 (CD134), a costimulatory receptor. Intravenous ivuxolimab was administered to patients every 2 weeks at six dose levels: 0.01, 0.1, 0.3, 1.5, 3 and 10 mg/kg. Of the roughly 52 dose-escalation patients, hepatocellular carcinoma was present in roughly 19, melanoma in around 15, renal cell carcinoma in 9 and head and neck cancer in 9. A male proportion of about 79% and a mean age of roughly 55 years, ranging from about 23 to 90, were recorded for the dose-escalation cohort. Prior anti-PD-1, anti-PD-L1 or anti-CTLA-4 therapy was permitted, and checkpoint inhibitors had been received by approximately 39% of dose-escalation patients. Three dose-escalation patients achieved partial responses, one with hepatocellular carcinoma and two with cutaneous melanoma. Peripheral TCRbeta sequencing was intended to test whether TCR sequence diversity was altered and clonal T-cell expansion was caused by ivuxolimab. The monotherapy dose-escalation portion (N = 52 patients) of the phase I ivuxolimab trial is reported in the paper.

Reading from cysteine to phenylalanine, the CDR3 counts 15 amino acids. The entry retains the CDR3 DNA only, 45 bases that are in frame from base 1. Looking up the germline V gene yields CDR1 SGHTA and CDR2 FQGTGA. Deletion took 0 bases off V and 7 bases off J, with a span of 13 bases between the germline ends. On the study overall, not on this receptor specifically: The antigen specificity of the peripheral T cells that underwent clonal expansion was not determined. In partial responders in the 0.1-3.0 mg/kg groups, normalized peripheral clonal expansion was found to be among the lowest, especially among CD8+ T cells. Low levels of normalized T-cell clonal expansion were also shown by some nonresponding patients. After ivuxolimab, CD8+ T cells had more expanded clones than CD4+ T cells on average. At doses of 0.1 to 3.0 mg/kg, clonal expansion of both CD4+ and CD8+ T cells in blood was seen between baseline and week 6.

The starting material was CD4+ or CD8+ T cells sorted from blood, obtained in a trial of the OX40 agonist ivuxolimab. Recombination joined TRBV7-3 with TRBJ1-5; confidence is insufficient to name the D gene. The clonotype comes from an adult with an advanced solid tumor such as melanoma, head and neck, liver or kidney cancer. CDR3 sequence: CASSLTSEDGQPQHF. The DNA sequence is TGTGCCAGCAGCTTAACCAGCGAGGACGGGCAGCCCCAGCATTTT.